The 21 T cell receptor beta chains listed next were all sequenced from one sample in a study of chemoradiotherapy in HPV16-positive cancers. Generated by immunoSEQ multiplex PCR, the TCRdb table keeps only in-frame clones and is missing some. The sample lists about 27,000 clones; about 93% were seen once. The source material was blood, sampled from a patient who underwent chemoradiotherapy. Source of these receptors: a human donor with HPV-associated anogenital cancer.

This chain uses TRBV19 with TRBJ2-7; TRBD1 aligns across 8 bases. The CDR3 runs 13 residues. Germline lookup yields CDR1 LNHDA and CDR2 SQIVND (reference sequence). V shed 7 bases and J 1 base; nucleotides not matched to a gene: 3. The DNA for the CDR3 is TGTGCCAGTATGGACAGGGTATCCTACGAGCAGTACTTC. This codes for CASMDRVSYEQYF. The whole variable domain, remainder taken from reference TRBV19 and TRBJ2-7, is DGGITQSPKYLFRKEGQNVTLSCEQNLNHDAMYWYRQDPGQGLRLIYYSQIVNDFQKGDIAEGYSVSREKKESFPLTVTSAQKNPTAFYLCASMDRVSYEQYFGPGTRLTVT.

The rearrangement links TRBV4-1 to TRBJ2-5; no clear D. Germline CDR1 reads MGHRA; CDR2 reads YSYEKL. The V gene lost 1 base and the J gene lost 7 bases, with 13 bases spanning the gap. CDR3 length: 14 residues. CDR3 residues: CASSQAASTGTQYF. The CDR3, as DNA: TGCGCCAGCAGCCAAGCTGCCTCTACGGGGACCCAGTACTTC.

V and J are TRBV19 and TRBJ2-5; no clear D. With 5 bases removed from V and 5 bases from J, the gap between germline ends came to 12 bases. The CDR3 loop spans 13 amino acids. CDR1 LNHDA and CDR2 SQIVND come from the germline V gene (reference sequence). CDR3 amino acids: CASSLQARETQYF. CDR3 DNA: TGTGCCAGTAGTCTCCAAGCGAGGGAGACCCAGTACTTC.

This chain uses TRBV2 with TRBJ1-5; a weak D match, TRBD1 (6 bases). The V end was cut by 6 bases, the J end by 4 bases, with 13 bases between. Germline V gives CDR1 SNHLY, CDR2 FYNNEI. The CDR3 runs 14 residues. The DNA for the CDR3 is TGTGCCAGCAGCCCCGACAGGCGGAATCAGCCCCAGCATTTT. Translating it yields CASSPDRRNQPQHF. The full variable domain, its missing parts supplied by reference TRBV2 and TRBJ1-5, is EPEVTQTPSHQVTQMGQEVILRCVPISNHLYFYWYRQILGQKVEFLVSFYNNEISEKSEIFDDQFSVERPDGSNFTLKIRSTKLEDSAMYFCASSPDRRNQPQHFGDGTRLSIL.

The gene calls are TRBV29-1 and TRBJ2-3; 14 bases map to TRBD2. The germline gives CDR1 SQVTM, CDR2 ANQGSEA. This CDR3 spans 16 amino acids. Losses at the gene ends were 4 bases for V and 2 bases for J; bases not matched to a gene: 5. CDR3 nucleotides: TGCAGCGTTGGGAGACTAGCGGGAGGGCCCACAGATACGCAGTATTTT. It translates to CSVGRLAGGPTDTQYF.

CDR3 nucleotides: TGTGCCAGCAGCCAAGTCCGACAGAGCGAGCAGTACTTC. Translating it yields CASSQVRQSEQYF. The chain links TRBV14 to TRBJ2-7, with a possible D match to TRBD1 (5 bases). CDR3 length: 13 amino acids. V gave up 1 base and J gave up 6 bases, with 10 bases separating them. The V gene's germline CDR1 is SGHDN and CDR2 FVKESK.

The J gene is TRBJ1-5, the V gene TRBV6-4; 9 positions agree with TRBD1. After removal of 6 bases from V and 1 base from J, the junction contained 7 bases not matched to a gene. Germline V gives CDR1 MRHNA, CDR2 SNTAGT. The CDR3 is 16 amino acids. CDR3 loop: CASSQLTGGSNQPQHF. CDR3 in DNA: TGTGCCAGCAGCCAACTGACAGGGGGGAGCAATCAGCCCCAGCATTTT.

The J gene is TRBJ1-1, the V gene TRBV19; 9 bases line up with TRBD1. This CDR3 region has 12 residues. V shed 8 bases, J shed 7 bases, and the junction held 5 bases outside the gene matches. Germline V CDR1 and CDR2: LNHDA, SQIVND (reference sequence). The CDR3: CASSDRGFEAFF. The CDR3 DNA reads TGTGCCAGTTCGGACAGGGGTTTTGAAGCTTTCTTT. The whole variable domain, filled in from reference TRBV19 and TRBJ1-1, reads DGGITQSPKYLFRKEGQNVTLSCEQNLNHDAMYWYRQDPGQGLRLIYYSQIVNDFQKGDIAEGYSVSREKKESFPLTVTSAQKNPTAFYLCASSDRGFEAFFGQGTRLTVV.

CDR3 in amino acids: CASSLASGGFEQFF. Here the CDR3 DNA reads TGTGCCAGCAGCTTAGCTAGCGGGGGGTTTGAGCAGTTCTTC. The genes are TRBV7-9 and TRBJ2-1, with 10 bases aligning to TRBD2. Looked up from germline, CDR1 is SEHNR and CDR2 is FQNEAQ (reference sequence). Trimming took 0 bases from V and 9 from J; bases not matched to a gene: 2. CDR3 length equals 14 residues.

The CDR3 reads CASSRSGTVNTGELFF. DNA of the CDR3: TGTGCCAGCAGCCGCTCCGGGACGGTGAACACCGGGGAGCTGTTTTTT. V and J are TRBV7-3 and TRBJ2-2; either TRBD1 or TRBD2 may supply D (5 bases each). Per germline, CDR1 SGHTA and CDR2 FQGTGA. Trimming stripped 5 bases from V and 1 base from J, with 14 bases between. The length of the CDR3 is 16 residues.

V gene TRBV9 combines with J gene TRBJ2-5; a possible D gene is TRBD1 (5 bases). The germline gives CDR1 SGDLS, CDR2 YYNGEE. V dropped 6 bases and J dropped 5 bases, with 23 bases sitting between them. The CDR3 is 16 residues long. The CDR3 reads CASNKSPDTQWETQYF. As DNA, the CDR3 is TGTGCCAGCAACAAATCACCGGACACGCAATGGGAGACCCAGTACTTC.

The chain carries TRBV5-4 and TRBJ2-1; 7 bases match TRBD1. This CDR3 comprises 12 residues. V gave up 4 bases and J gave up 6 bases; unmatched junction bases: 1. The germline V gene has CDR1 SGHNT and CDR2 YYREEE (reference sequence). CDR3 protein: CASSRDSNEQFF. DNA for the CDR3: TGTGCCAGCAGCCGGGACAGCAATGAGCAGTTCTTC.

This clone was detected once. The V and J genes are TRBV28 and TRBJ2-7; 7 bases are shared with TRBD1. Germline CDR1 reads MDHEN; CDR2 reads SYDVKM. This CDR3 region has 16 residues. V was clipped by 4 bases and J by 3 bases; unmatched bases: 12. The CDR3 nucleotides read TGTGCCAGCAGTTCTCCGCGACAGGGAAAGATCTACGAGCAGTACTTC. It is translated as CASSSPRQGKIYEQYF.

This clone was seen a single time. The rearrangement uses TRBV27 and TRBJ2-5; weak D call: TRBD1 (5 bases). The CDR3 spans 15 residues. CDR1 and CDR2 from the germline V gene are MNHEY and SMNVEV (reference sequence). V lost 6 bases, J lost 3 bases, and 17 bases lay in between. CDR3 residues: CASRLGTDSKETQYF. The CDR3 DNA sequence: TGTGCCAGCAGACTCGGTACCGACAGTAAAGAGACCCAGTACTTC.

The V gene is TRBV28, the J gene TRBJ2-2, with unresolved D. The CDR3 sequence is 15 residues long. V was clipped by 8 bases and J by 0 bases, with 13 bases between them. The germline V gene has CDR1 MDHEN and CDR2 SYDVKM. Written as DNA, the CDR3 is TGTGCCAGCGGGCTCAGGCCTCCGAACACCGGGGAGCTGTTTTTT. Its protein is CASGLRPPNTGELFF.

The chain combines TRBV6-5 with TRBJ2-3, with a tentative D call TRBD2 (5 bases). This CDR3 is built from 12 residues. CDR1 is MNHEY, CDR2 SVGAGI, per germline. V was pared by 6 bases and J by 9 bases, with 13 bases between. The chain's CDR3 is CASRNRRSTQYF. The CDR3 DNA sequence: TGTGCCAGCAGGAATCGGAGGTCGACGCAGTATTTT.

The V call is TRBV19, the J call TRBJ1-5, with 9 nucleotides matching TRBD1. Germline lookup yields CDR1 LNHDA and CDR2 SQIVND (reference sequence). J was trimmed by 7 bases and V by 5 bases; bases with no gene match: 6. The CDR3 loop spans 14 amino acids. CDR3 sequence: CASSQQGARQPQHF. The DNA for the CDR3 is TGTGCCAGTAGTCAACAGGGGGCTAGGCAGCCCCAGCATTTT. Drawing the rest from reference TRBV19 and TRBJ1-5, the complete variable domain is DGGITQSPKYLFRKEGQNVTLSCEQNLNHDAMYWYRQDPGQGLRLIYYSQIVNDFQKGDIAEGYSVSREKKESFPLTVTSAQKNPTAFYLCASSQQGARQPQHFGDGTRLSIL.

Regarding this clone: Mismatch with germline at one junction end may stem from a read error. The chain recombines TRBV7-2 with TRBJ1-2; D gene unclear. Germline CDR1 is SGHTA and CDR2 is FQGNSA. CDR3 size: 11 residues. CDR3: CASTLEGGYTF. The CDR3 DNA follows: TGTGCCAGCACCTTAGAGGGCGGCTACACCTTC. Full variable domain (rest looked up from reference TRBV7-2 and TRBJ1-2): GAGVSQSPSNKVTEKGKDVELRCDPISGHTALYWYRQSLGQGLEFLIYFQGNSAPDKSGLPSDRFSAERTGGSVSTLTIQRTQQEDSAVYLCASTLEGGYTFGSGTRLTVV.

Worth noting for this clone: This CDR3 is also generated by other DNA sequences in the sample. The J gene is TRBJ1-1, the V gene TRBV20-1, with no clear D. Germline V gives CDR1 DFQATT, CDR2 SNEGSKA (reference sequence). Trimming pared 3 bases from V and 1 base from J, leaving 3 bases between. This CDR3 has 11 residues. In DNA, the CDR3 is TGCAGTGCTAGGGGGAACACTGAAGCTTTCTTT. Amino acids: CSARGNTEAFF.

The CDR3: CASSSLWGVQETQYF. The DNA of the CDR3 is TGTGCCAGCAGTTCGTTGTGGGGTGTACAAGAGACCCAGTACTTC. The chain is built from TRBV28 and TRBJ2-5; D unresolved. V was pared by 4 bases and J by 2 bases, with 14 bases between. The length of the CDR3 is 15 residues. Germline loops: CDR1 MDHEN, CDR2 SYDVKM.

CDR3 region: CASSPTINQRDEQYF. The DNA of the CDR3 is TGTGCCAGCAGCCCTACCATTAACCAGCGTGACGAGCAGTACTTC. The J gene is TRBJ2-7, the V gene TRBV5-6; D is undetermined. V gave up 4 bases and J gave up 5 bases, with 19 bases separating them. The CDR3 runs 15 residues. The germline V gene has CDR1 SGHDT and CDR2 YYEEEE.